This TCR beta chain was recorded in a study of beta chain features in type 1 diabetes. Study-level information: On cell yields, gender and age, patients and healthy donors were similar. Investigators examined nearly 110,000,000 sorted cells across all samples.

Study-level results: Insertion counts at VDJ junctions were lower in type 1 diabetes patients, who also showed more deletions there. Type 1 diabetes patients had TCRB CDR3s that were shorter (moderately but significantly so) in all four CD4+ subsets.

Expressed TCRB transcripts were sequenced because the entire RNA isolate underwent reverse transcription. Here immunoSEQ multiplex PCR was the method, and the copy in TCRdb shows in-frame clones only, minus some. Among 200,000 to 300,000 clones listed, 25% to 30% were seen once. The sample holds a few counts of this clone. As yet, its antigen is unknown. Other DNA sequences in the same sample also yield this CDR3. The TCR was taken from a man aged 25-45 years in good health. Sequencing used central memory CD4+ T cells from blood.

The CDR3 loop reads CASSSSTDTQYF. The CDR3 DNA is TGTGCCAGCTCATCCTCCACAGATACGCAGTATTTT. The chain combines TRBV18 with TRBJ2-3; D is unresolved. Between the trimmed V and J ends, which lost 5 bases and 2 bases, there was a span of 5 bases. The CDR3 is 12 amino acids. The V gene's germline CDR1 is KGHSH and CDR2 LQKENI.